These T cell receptor beta chains were read from a single sample in a study of beta chain features in type 1 diabetes. Clones were read by immunoSEQ multiplex PCR, and TCRdb kept only the in-frame ones, dropping some. In the table there are hundreds of thousands of clones, 11% of which are singletons. Sequencing was carried out using naive CD4+ T cells from blood. These receptors were obtained from a woman in her 30s in good health. Each CDR3 is given with its conserved first and last residue. Clone size is shown for a subset of rows, as once, few, many or a class of expanded clone.

V	size	J	CDR3
TRBV6-4	few	TRBJ2-1	CAICGGKYNEQFF
TRBV4-2	few	TRBJ2-7	CASSQVDRGETYEQYF
TRBV27	few	TRBJ2-2	CASSLFGGTGELFF
TRBV28	NA	TRBJ2-5	CASSPTGQGPQETQYF
TRBV7-9	few	TRBJ2-5	CASSFGVTSPEAETQYF
TRBV18	few	TRBJ2-7	CASSPLPTSGTYEQYF
TRBV6-6	few	TRBJ2-3	CASSLLAGSTDTQYF
TRBV15	NA	TRBJ2-5	CATSTNGIRGETQYF
TRBV5-6	NA	TRBJ2-3	CASSLGQDSTDTQYF
TRBV4-2	NA	TRBJ1-3	CASSLYSGTGEYTIYF
TRBV7-7	NA	TRBJ2-7	CASSSGTGDYEQYF
TRBV28	few	TRBJ1-5	CASSFPAGSNQPQHF
TRBV4-3	NA	TRBJ1-3	CASSQDPGIYSGNTIYF
TRBV7-3	NA	TRBJ2-1	CASSLRTGEVNEQFF
TRBV28	NA	TRBJ1-2	CASTPDRVGYTF
TRBV5-1	few	TRBJ2-2	CASSVTSGRATGELFF
TRBV2	NA	TRBJ2-1	CASRMTVFYNEQFF
TRBV9	NA	TRBJ2-1	CASSVATRGGVNEQFF
TRBV4-3	NA	TRBJ2-5	CASSPDRGFETQYF
TRBV18	NA	NA	CASSPGQGNEQYF
TRBV5-4	NA	TRBJ2-7	CASSLGAGSSYEQYF
TRBV9	few	TRBJ2-1	CASSLDSSGSYNEQFF
TRBV9	few	TRBJ2-2	CASSEPVAGVNTGELFF
TRBV7-2	few	TRBJ2-1	CASSLRGLHNEQFF
TRBV11-2	NA	TRBJ2-3	CASSLLAGAGDTQYF
TRBV28	few	TRBJ2-5	CASSSSGASGHQETQYF
TRBV18	once	TRBJ2-7	CASSPRVSGQAVTYEQYF
TRBV30	few	TRBJ1-5	CAWSFSGGSNQPQHF
TRBV7-3	NA	TRBJ2-1	CASSSGQTHNEQFF
TRBV2	few	TRBJ2-1	CASRPGLAGGGEQFF
TRBV7-6	few	TRBJ2-1	CASSVTGLSNEQFF
TRBV7-9	few	TRBJ1-5	CASGTGVNQPQHF
TRBV30	NA	TRBJ2-7	CAWSTGQGNLEQYF
TRBV28	NA	TRBJ1-2	CASSSDSVYGYTF
TRBV11-3	few	TRBJ1-2	CASSLEPTGADGYTF
TRBV21-1	few	TRBJ2-3	CASSKVINRDRGADTQYF
TRBV29-1	NA	TRBJ1-3	CSARRLSGNTIYF
TRBV10-3	few	TRBJ1-5	CAITAGYNQPQHF
TRBV5-1	NA	TRBJ1-4	CASSLAGTTNEKLFF
TRBV5-8	NA	TRBJ2-7	CASTGTSYEQYF
TRBV2	once	TRBJ2-1	CASREKVAGGSGEQFF
TRBV5-4	NA	TRBJ1-4	CASRGANEKLFF
TRBV7-9	NA	TRBJ2-5	CASTHAGTEETQYF
TRBV18	few	TRBJ2-7	CASSPRGGFSYEQYF
TRBV30	NA	TRBJ2-3	CAWSASGAHTDTQYF
TRBV7-2	few	TRBJ2-7	CASTSWTGTYEQYF
TRBV30	NA	TRBJ1-1	CAWSVTGVGTEAFF
TRBV7-3	NA	TRBJ2-1	CASSSSPAQVQFF
TRBV10-3	few	TRBJ2-1	CAISESESEQFF
TRBV2	NA	TRBJ2-7	CASSERQEIYEQYF
TRBV6-5	NA	TRBJ2-1	CASSFSGNYNEQFF
TRBV27	few	TRBJ2-2	CASSWTRVAGELFF
TRBV19	NA	TRBJ1-1	CASSSRGWTEAFF
TRBV6-5	NA	TRBJ2-7	CASRGLAYEQYF